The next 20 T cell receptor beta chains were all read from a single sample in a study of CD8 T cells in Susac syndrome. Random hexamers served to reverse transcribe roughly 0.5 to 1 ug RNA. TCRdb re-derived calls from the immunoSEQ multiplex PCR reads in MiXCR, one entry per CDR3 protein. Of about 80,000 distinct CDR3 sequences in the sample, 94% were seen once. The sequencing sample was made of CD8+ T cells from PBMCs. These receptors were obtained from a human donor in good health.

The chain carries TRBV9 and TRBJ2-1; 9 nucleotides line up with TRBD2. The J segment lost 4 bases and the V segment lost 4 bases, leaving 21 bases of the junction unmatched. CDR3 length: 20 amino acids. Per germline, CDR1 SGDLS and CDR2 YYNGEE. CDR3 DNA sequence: TGTGCCAGCAGCTCCCAGTTACAAGACGTTGCGGGAGGGAGTTACAATGAGCAGTTCTTC. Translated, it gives CASSSQLQDVAGGSYNEQFF.

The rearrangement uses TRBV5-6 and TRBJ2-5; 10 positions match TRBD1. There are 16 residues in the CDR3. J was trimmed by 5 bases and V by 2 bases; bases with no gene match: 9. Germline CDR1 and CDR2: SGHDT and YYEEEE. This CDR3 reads CASSFQTGTGDETQYF. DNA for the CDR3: TGTGCCAGCAGCTTCCAAACCGGGACAGGGGACGAGACCCAGTACTTC. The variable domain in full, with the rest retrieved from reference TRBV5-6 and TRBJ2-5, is DAGVTQSPTHLIKTRGQQVTLRCSPKSGHDTVSWYQQALGQGPQFIFQYYEEEERQRGNFPDRFSGHQFPNYSSELNVNALLLGDSALYLCASSFQTGTGDETQYFGPGTRLLVL.

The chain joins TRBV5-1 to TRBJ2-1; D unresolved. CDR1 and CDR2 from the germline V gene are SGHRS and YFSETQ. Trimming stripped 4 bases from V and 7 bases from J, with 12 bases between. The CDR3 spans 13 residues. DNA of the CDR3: TGCGCCAGCAGCCTACTCCCAGAGAATGAGCAGTTCTTC. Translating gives CASSLLPENEQFF. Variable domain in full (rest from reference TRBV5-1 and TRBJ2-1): KAGVTQTPRYLIKTRGQQVTLSCSPISGHRSVSWYQQTPGQGLQFLFEYFSETQRNKGNFPGRFSGRQFSNSRSEMNVSTLELGDSALYLCASSLLPENEQFFGPGTRLTVL.

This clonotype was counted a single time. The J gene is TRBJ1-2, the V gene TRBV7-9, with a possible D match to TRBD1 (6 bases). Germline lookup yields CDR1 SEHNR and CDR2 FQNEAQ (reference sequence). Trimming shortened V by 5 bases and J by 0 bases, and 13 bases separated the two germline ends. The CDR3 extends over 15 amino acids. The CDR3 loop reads CASSETGGSNYGYTF. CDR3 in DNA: TGTGCCAGCAGCGAGACAGGAGGATCTAACTATGGCTACACCTTC.

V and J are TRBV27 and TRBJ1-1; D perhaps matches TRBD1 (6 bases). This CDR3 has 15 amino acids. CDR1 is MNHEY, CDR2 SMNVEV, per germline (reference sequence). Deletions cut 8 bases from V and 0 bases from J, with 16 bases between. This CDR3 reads CASRKWGGMNTEAFF. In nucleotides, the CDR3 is TGTGCCAGCCGAAAATGGGGGGGCATGAACACTGAAGCTTTCTTT.

The CDR3 DNA sequence: TGCAGCGTCTCTCCAGAGACCCCGAACTATGGCTACACCTTC. Translation: CSVSPETPNYGYTF. The V call is TRBV29-1, the J call TRBJ1-2; D is ambiguous. Per the germline V gene, CDR1 is SQVTM and CDR2 is ANQGSEA. Trimming left V 6 bases short and J 2 bases short, with 16 bases between. The CDR3 has 14 residues.

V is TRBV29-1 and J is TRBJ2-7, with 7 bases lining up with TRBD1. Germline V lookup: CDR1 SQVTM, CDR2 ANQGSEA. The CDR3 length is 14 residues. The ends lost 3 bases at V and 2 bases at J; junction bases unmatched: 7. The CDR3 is CSVEAGGTTYEQYF. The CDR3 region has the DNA TGCAGCGTTGAGGCAGGGGGTACCACCTACGAGCAGTACTTC.

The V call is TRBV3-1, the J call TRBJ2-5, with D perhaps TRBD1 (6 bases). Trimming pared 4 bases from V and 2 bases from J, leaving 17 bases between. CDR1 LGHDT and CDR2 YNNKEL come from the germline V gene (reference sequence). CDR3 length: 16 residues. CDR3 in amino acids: CASSPHGQNRQETQYF. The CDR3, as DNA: TGTGCCAGCAGCCCCCACGGACAGAACCGACAAGAGACCCAGTACTTC.

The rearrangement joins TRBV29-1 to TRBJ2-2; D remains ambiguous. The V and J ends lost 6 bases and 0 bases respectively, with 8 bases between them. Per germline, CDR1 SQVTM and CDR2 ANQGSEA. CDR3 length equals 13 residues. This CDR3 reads CSVTPTNTGELFF. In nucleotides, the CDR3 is TGCAGCGTCACCCCCACGAACACCGGGGAGCTGTTTTTT.

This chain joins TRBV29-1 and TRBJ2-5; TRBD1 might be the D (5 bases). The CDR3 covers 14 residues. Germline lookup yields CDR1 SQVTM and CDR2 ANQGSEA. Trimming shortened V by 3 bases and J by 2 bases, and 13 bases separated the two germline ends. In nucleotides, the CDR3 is TGCAGCGTTGAGGGCGGTTCAGGGCAAGAGACCCAGTACTTC. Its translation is CSVEGGSGQETQYF.

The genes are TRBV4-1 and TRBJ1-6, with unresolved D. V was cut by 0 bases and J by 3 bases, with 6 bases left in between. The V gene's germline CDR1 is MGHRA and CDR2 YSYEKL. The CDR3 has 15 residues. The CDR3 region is CASSQEGSYNSPLHF. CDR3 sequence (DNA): TGCGCCAGCAGCCAAGAGGGCAGCTATAATTCACCCCTCCACTTT.

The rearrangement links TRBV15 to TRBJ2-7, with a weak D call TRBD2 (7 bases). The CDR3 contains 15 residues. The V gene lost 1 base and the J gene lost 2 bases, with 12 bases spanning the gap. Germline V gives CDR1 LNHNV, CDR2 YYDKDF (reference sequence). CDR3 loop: CATSRAGGRAYEQYF. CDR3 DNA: TGTGCCACCAGCAGAGCCGGGGGGCGTGCCTACGAGCAGTACTTC.

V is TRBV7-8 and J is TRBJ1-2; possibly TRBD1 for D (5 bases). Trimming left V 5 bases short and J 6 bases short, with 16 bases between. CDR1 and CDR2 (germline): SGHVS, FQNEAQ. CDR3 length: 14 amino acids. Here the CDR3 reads CASSVGAGGNGYTF. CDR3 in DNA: TGTGCCAGCAGCGTCGGGGCTGGAGGGAATGGCTACACCTTC.

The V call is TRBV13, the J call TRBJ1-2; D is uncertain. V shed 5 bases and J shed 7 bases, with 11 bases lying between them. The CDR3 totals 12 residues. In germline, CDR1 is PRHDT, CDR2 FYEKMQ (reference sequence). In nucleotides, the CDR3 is TGTGCCAGCAGCCAAGGACTGGGTGGCTACACCTTC. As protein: CASSQGLGGYTF.

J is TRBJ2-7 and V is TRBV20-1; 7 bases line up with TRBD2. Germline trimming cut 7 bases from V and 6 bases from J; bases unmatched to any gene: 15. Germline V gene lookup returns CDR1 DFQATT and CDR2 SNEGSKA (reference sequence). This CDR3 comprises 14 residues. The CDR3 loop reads CSVESGDSLPEQYV. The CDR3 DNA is TGCAGTGTGGAAAGCGGGGACTCACTTCCCGAGCAGTACGTC.

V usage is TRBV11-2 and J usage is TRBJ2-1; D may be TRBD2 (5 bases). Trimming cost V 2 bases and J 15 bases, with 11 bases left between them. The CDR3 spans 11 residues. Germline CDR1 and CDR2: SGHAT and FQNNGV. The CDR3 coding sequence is TGTGCCAGCAGCTTAAGTGGAGGTCTGTTCTTC. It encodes CASSLSGGLFF.

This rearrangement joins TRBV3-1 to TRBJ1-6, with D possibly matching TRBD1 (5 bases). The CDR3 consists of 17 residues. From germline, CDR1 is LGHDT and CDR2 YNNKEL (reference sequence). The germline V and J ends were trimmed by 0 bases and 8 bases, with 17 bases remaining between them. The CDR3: CASSQDLNRWTDSPLHF. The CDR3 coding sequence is TGTGCCAGCAGCCAAGATCTGAACAGGTGGACGGATTCACCCCTCCACTTT.

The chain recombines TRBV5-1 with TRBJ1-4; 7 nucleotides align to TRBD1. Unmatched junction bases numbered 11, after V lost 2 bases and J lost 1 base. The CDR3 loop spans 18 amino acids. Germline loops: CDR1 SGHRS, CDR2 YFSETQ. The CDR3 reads CASSFDRDFSVTNEKLFF. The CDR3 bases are TGCGCCAGCAGCTTTGACAGGGATTTTTCTGTAACTAATGAAAAACTGTTTTTT.

The CDR3 region is CASAGGSTEAFF. CDR3 DNA: TGTGCCAGTGCGGGGGGGTCCACTGAAGCTTTCTTT. The V and J genes are TRBV5-4 and TRBJ1-1, with D possibly TRBD1 on 5 matching bases. Germline loops: CDR1 SGHNT, CDR2 YYREEE (reference sequence). The CDR3 has 12 residues. Trimming took 8 bases from V and 4 from J, leaving 12 bases between them. Using reference TRBV5-4 and TRBJ1-1 for the parts outside the CDR3, the full variable domain is ETGVTQSPTHLIKTRGQQVTLRCSSQSGHNTVSWYQQALGQGPQFIFQYYREEENGRGNFPPRFSGLQFPNYSSELNVNALELDDSALYLCASAGGSTEAFFGQGTRLTVV.

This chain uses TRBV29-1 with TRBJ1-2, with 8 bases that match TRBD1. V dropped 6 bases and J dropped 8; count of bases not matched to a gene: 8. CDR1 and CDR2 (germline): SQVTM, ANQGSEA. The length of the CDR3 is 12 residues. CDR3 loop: CSVAGQGKGYTF. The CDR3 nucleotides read TGCAGCGTCGCCGGACAGGGCAAAGGCTACACCTTC.